A single sample gave rise to the 12 T cell receptor beta chains below, sequenced in a study of cytomegalovirus exposure and HLA in healthy donors. Primers for the PCR totalled 60 Vbeta and 13 Jbeta. Method: immunoSEQ multiplex PCR; TCRdb's copy keeps in-frame clones and lacks some. The sample has around 120,000 clones, 75% to 85% seen once; the top ten hold around 9.5%. Sequences were obtained from PBMCs. The receptors were sampled from a female donor in good health and CMV-seropositive.

This sequence joins TRBV7-8 and TRBJ1-6; D gene ambiguous. The CDR3 is 14 amino acids. Trimming removed 1 base from V and 7 bases from J, with 8 bases in between. CDR1 and CDR2 (germline): SGHVS, FQNEAQ. CDR3 DNA: TGTGCCAGCAGCTTAGTAGCCCAGAATTCACCCCTCCACTTT. Translating it yields CASSLVAQNSPLHF.

The chain is built from TRBV7-3 and TRBJ1-3, with D hard to call. The V gene's germline CDR1 is SGHTA and CDR2 FQGTGA. Trimming shortened V by 2 bases and J by 9 bases, and 11 bases separated the two germline ends. The length of the CDR3 is 13 residues. CDR3 in amino acids: CASSLEPAGTIYF. The CDR3, as DNA: TGTGCCAGCAGCTTAGAGCCTGCTGGCACCATATATTTT.

The V gene is TRBV7-2, the J gene TRBJ2-5, with D perhaps matching TRBD2 (6 bases). Looked up from germline, CDR1 is SGHTA and CDR2 is FQGNSA. The V end lost 1 base, the J end lost 3 bases, and 15 bases lay between the germline ends. This CDR3 contains 16 residues. CDR3 region: CASSLEWGDGEETQYF. DNA of the CDR3: TGTGCCAGCAGCTTAGAGTGGGGGGATGGAGAAGAGACCCAGTACTTC.

To note about this clone: Germline and junction disagree at one end, which may indicate a read error. The chain recombines TRBV6-5 with TRBJ2-5; possibly TRBD2 for D (6 bases). The V gene's germline CDR1 is MNHEY and CDR2 SVGAGI. This CDR3 is built from 13 residues. CDR3 coding DNA: TGTGCCAGCAGGGGGGGTGCTCAAGGGACCCAGTACTTC. Protein product: CASRGGAQGTQYF.

The V and J genes are TRBV6-1 and TRBJ2-7, with 9 bases identical to TRBD1. The CDR3 consists of 14 residues. Germline V lookup: CDR1 MNHNS, CDR2 SASEGT. The junction had 6 bases not matched to a gene; V was cut back by 8 bases and J by 1 base. The CDR3 sequence is CASYRGQLSYEQYF. CDR3 nucleotides: TGTGCCAGCTACAGGGGGCAATTATCCTACGAGCAGTACTTC.

The sample holds a few counts of this clone. The chain employs TRBV6-6 and TRBJ2-7, with TRBD1 matching 8 bases. Germline CDR1 reads MNHNY; CDR2 reads SVGAGI (reference sequence). Trimming removed 5 bases from V and 9 bases from J; junction bases left unmatched: 9. CDR3 size: 13 residues. The CDR3 spells CASSDLDRVRQYF. CDR3 coding DNA: TGTGCCAGCAGTGACCTGGACAGGGTCCGGCAGTACTTC.

A single count supports this clone. This rearrangement joins TRBV21-1 to TRBJ1-4; the table gives TRBD1 as D, unverified against the DNA. TRBV21-1 is labeled a pseudogene. This CDR3 has 17 residues. The CDR3 is CASSKGRGQRENEKLFF. For the CDR3, the DNA is TGTGCCAGCAGCAAAGGACGGGGACAGCGAGAAAATGAAAAACTGTTTTTT.

This chain links TRBV19 with TRBJ2-3; 13 bases are shared with TRBD2. The ends lost 5 bases at V and 5 bases at J; junction bases unmatched: 10. The CDR3 sequence is 17 residues long. Germline V gene sequence: CDR1 LNHDA, CDR2 SQIVND (reference sequence). The CDR3 coding sequence is TGTGCCAGTAGTCCTCTCTCTCGGACTAGCGGGAGAGATACGCAGTATTTT. Residues: CASSPLSRTSGRDTQYF.

The chain has TRBV19 and TRBJ1-5; 11 bases are a match to TRBD1. The CDR3 totals 16 residues. V lost 7 bases, J lost 6 bases, and 11 bases stayed unmatched. The V gene's germline CDR1 is LNHDA and CDR2 SQIVND (reference sequence). The CDR3 bases are TGTGCCAGTACGGGGACAGGGGGTGCGGGGGGTCAGCCCCAGCATTTT. It is translated as CASTGTGGAGGQPQHF.

This chain links TRBV7-2 with TRBJ2-7; no definite D call. CDR1 is SGHTA, CDR2 FQGNSA, per germline. Trimming removed 4 bases at V and 3 bases at J, with 10 bases between. The length of the CDR3 is 13 residues. The CDR3 bases are TGTGCCAGCAGCTCGACTCTTAACTACGAGCAGTACTTC. Translating gives CASSSTLNYEQYF.

The chain carries TRBV11-2 and TRBJ2-7; 9 nucleotides align to TRBD1. V lost 4 bases, J lost 7 bases, and 8 bases stayed unmatched. This CDR3 has 14 amino acids. Per the germline V gene, CDR1 is SGHAT and CDR2 is FQNNGV. In nucleotides, the CDR3 is TGTGCCAGCAGCTCCGGGACAGGGCCGAAGGAGCAGTACTTC. The encoded protein is CASSSGTGPKEQYF. The variable domain in full, completed from reference TRBV11-2 and TRBJ2-7, reads EAGVAQSPRYKIIEKRQSVAFWCNPISGHATLYWYQQILGQGPKLLIQFQNNGVVDDSQLPKDRFSAERLKGVDSTLKIQPAKLEDSAVYLCASSSGTGPKEQYFGPGTRLTVT.

V is TRBV14 and J is TRBJ1-2; the D gene is possibly TRBD1 (5 bases). In germline, CDR1 is SGHDN, CDR2 FVKESK. V lost 1 base and J lost 4, with 13 bases in between. The length of the CDR3 is 15 residues. CDR3 sequence: CASSQVTDGGYGYTF. Here the CDR3 DNA reads TGTGCCAGCAGCCAAGTCACCGACGGGGGCTATGGCTACACCTTC.